This note documents a single T cell receptor (beta chain) sequence. The sorted Tregs were CD4+CD25+CD127-/low cells. TCRdb redid the calling of the 5' RACE reads with MiXCR, one entry per CDR3 protein. This sample has roughly 30,000 distinct CDR3 sequences, with over 20% found just once. Germline CDR1 is DFQATT and CDR2 is SNEGSKA (reference sequence). The CDR3 extends over 15 amino acids. V lost 6 bases and J lost 6, with 23 bases in between. The source material was tumor-infiltrating Tregs sorted from the breast tumor. The chain joins TRBV20-1 to TRBJ1-2; D perhaps matches TRBD1 (5 bases). The source is a female donor with breast cancer. CDR3 amino acids: CSAEGSGTSRNGYTF. Here the CDR3 DNA reads TGCAGTGCGGAGGGGTCAGGGACTTCTAGGAATGGCTACACCTTC.